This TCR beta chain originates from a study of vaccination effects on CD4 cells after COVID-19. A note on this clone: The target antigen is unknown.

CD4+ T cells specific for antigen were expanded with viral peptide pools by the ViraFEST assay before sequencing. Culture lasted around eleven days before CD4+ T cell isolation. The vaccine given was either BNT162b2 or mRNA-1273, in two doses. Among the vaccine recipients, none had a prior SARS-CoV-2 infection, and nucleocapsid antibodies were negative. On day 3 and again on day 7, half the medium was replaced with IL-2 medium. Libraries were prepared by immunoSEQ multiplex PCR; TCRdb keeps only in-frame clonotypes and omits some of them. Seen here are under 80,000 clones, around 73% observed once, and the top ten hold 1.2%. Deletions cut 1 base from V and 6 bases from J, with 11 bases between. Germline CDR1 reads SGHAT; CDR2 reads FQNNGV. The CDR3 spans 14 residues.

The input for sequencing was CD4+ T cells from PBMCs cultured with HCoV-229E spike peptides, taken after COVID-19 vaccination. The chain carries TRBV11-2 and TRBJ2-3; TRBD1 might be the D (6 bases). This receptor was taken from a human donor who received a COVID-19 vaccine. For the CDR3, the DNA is TGTGCCAGCAGCTTAGTATACAGGGCCGATACGCAGTATTTT. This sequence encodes CASSLVYRADTQYF.